What follows are 20 T cell receptor beta chains derived from one specimen sequenced in a study of blood T cell repertoires in COVID-19. Sequencing used immunoSEQ multiplex PCR; TCRdb keeps in-frame clones, though not all of them. The sample lists more than 200,000 clones, around four fifths seen once, with approximately 7.4% in the top ten. The specimen was peripheral blood. The receptor source for this set is a woman in her forties or fifties with acute or convalescent COVID-19.

This chain uses TRBV28 with TRBJ1-6; 7 nucleotides align to TRBD1. The CDR3 totals 18 residues. With 2 bases clipped from V and 7 bases from J, the junction kept 14 bases outside the gene matches. Germline V gene sequence: CDR1 MDHEN, CDR2 SYDVKM. DNA of the CDR3: TGTGCCAGCAGTTTACCTCGACAGGGCCTTAGGAGGAATTCACCCCTCCACTTT. Its translation is CASSLPRQGLRRNSPLHF.

The CDR3 loop reads CASSQDTQSYEQYF. CDR3 in DNA: TGTGCCAGCAGCCAAGATACACAGAGCTACGAGCAGTACTTC. The genes are TRBV4-2 and TRBJ2-7; no clear D gene. V lost 0 bases to trimming and J lost 3 bases, with 9 bases between them. CDR3 length: 14 amino acids. Per germline, CDR1 LGHNA and CDR2 YNFKEQ.

The V call is TRBV27, the J call TRBJ1-2; TRBD1 aligns across 8 bases. There are 17 residues in the CDR3. The germline CDR1 and CDR2 sequences are MNHEY and SMNVEV (reference sequence). V was clipped by 5 bases and J by 4 bases; unmatched bases: 15. CDR3 DNA: TGTGCCAGCAGTCCCACCTTTGGGGGACAGGCGATCTATGGCTACACCTTC. This gives the protein CASSPTFGGQAIYGYTF.

This chain joins TRBV5-4 and TRBJ1-1; D gene uncertain. The V gene's germline CDR1 is SGHNT and CDR2 YYREEE (reference sequence). The CDR3 sequence is 12 residues long. Trimming cost V 2 bases and J 5 bases, with 7 bases left between them. The CDR3 loop reads CASSFGGTEAFF. CDR3 in DNA: TGTGCCAGCAGCTTTGGAGGAACTGAAGCTTTCTTT.

The V and J genes are TRBV5-1 and TRBJ1-1; 7 positions match TRBD1. The CDR3 is made up of 16 amino acids. Germline CDR1 reads SGHRS; CDR2 reads YFSETQ. With 4 bases clipped from V and 5 bases from J, the junction kept 14 bases outside the gene matches. CDR3 nucleotide sequence: TGCGCCAGCAGCCCAGACCGACAGGGTGCGGGAACTGAAGCTTTCTTT. Protein sequence: CASSPDRQGAGTEAFF.

This clone has more than one count but fewer than ten. The chain recombines TRBV5-4 with TRBJ1-2; possible D gene TRBD1, 6 bases. This CDR3 has 14 residues. Looked up from germline, CDR1 is SGHNT and CDR2 is YYREEE (reference sequence). The V gene lost 2 bases and the J gene lost 8 bases, with 16 bases spanning the gap. CDR3: CASSFFHTQGGYTF. As DNA, the CDR3 is TGTGCCAGCAGCTTTTTCCATACCCAGGGGGGCTACACCTTC.

The chain combines TRBV5-6 with TRBJ1-6, with D perhaps matching TRBD1 (5 bases). The CDR3 runs to 14 residues. V was clipped by 3 bases and J by 14 bases, with 18 bases between them. Germline V gives CDR1 SGHDT, CDR2 YYEEEE. CDR3 DNA sequence: TGTGCCAGCAGCTGGCAGGGCCCTATTCAGGCCCTCCACTTT. Amino acid sequence: CASSWQGPIQALHF.

This clone has just one count. Other DNA sequences in the sample encode the same CDR3. This chain links TRBV5-1 with TRBJ2-7, with 9 bases identical to TRBD1. V shed 4 bases, J shed 2 bases, and the junction held 4 bases outside the gene matches. This CDR3 has 14 amino acids. Germline V CDR1 and CDR2: SGHRS, YFSETQ. DNA for the CDR3: TGCGCCAGCAGCCTCTGGACAGGGGCCTACGAGCAGTACTTC. It specifies CASSLWTGAYEQYF.

This clone was seen only once. The chain uses TRBV3-1 (or the pseudogene TRBV3-2) and TRBJ1-5; TRBD1 matches at 11 bases. Germline values: CDR1 LGHDT, CDR2 YNNKEL (reference sequence). The CDR3 has 18 residues. After removal of 0 bases from V and 4 bases from J, the junction contained 8 bases not matched to a gene. DNA for the CDR3: TGTGCCAGCAGCCAAGAAATCGAGGACAGGGGGCCGAATCAGCCCCAGCATTTT. Residues: CASSQEIEDRGPNQPQHF.

The chain uses TRBV5-1 and TRBJ2-7; 8 bases are a match to TRBD2. Trimming at V came to 3 bases and at J to 1 base, leaving 12 bases not matched to a gene. This CDR3 spans 17 amino acids. Germline V gene sequence: CDR1 SGHRS, CDR2 YFSETQ. CDR3 protein: CASSYKGGSGASYEQYF. Here the CDR3 DNA reads TGCGCCAGCAGCTACAAGGGGGGTAGCGGGGCATCCTACGAGCAGTACTTC.

The gene calls are TRBV3-1 (or the pseudogene TRBV3-2) and TRBJ2-3; 9 bases line up with TRBD2. There are 17 residues in the CDR3. Germline V lookup: CDR1 LGHDT, CDR2 YNNKEL (reference sequence). V was pared by 0 bases and J by 2 bases, with 6 bases of the junction left unmatched. CDR3: CASSQDIPSGDTDTQYF. The CDR3 region has the DNA TGTGCCAGCAGCCAAGATATCCCTAGCGGGGACACAGATACGCAGTATTTT.

The chain recombines TRBV19 with TRBJ1-1; the D gene is possibly TRBD1 (5 bases). Trimming left V 3 bases short and J 0 bases short, with 11 bases between. The germline gives CDR1 LNHDA, CDR2 SQIVND (reference sequence). This CDR3 is built from 15 residues. CDR3 in amino acids: CASSIPRGMNTEAFF. DNA of the CDR3: TGTGCCAGTAGTATTCCACGGGGGATGAACACTGAAGCTTTCTTT.

V and J are TRBV2 and TRBJ2-7; D possibly corresponds to TRBD2 (7 bases). There are 15 residues in the CDR3. The V gene lost 4 bases and the J gene lost 4 bases, with 17 bases spanning the gap. Germline CDR1 and CDR2: SNHLY and FYNNEI. The CDR3 protein is CASSGGGASSYEQYF. CDR3 coding DNA: TGTGCCAGCAGTGGAGGGGGGGCCTCCAGTTACGAGCAGTACTTC. Full variable domain (remainder filled in from reference TRBV2 and TRBJ2-7): EPEVTQTPSHQVTQMGQEVILRCVPISNHLYFYWYRQILGQKVEFLVSFYNNEISEKSEIFDDQFSVERPDGSNFTLKIRSTKLEDSAMYFCASSGGGASSYEQYFGPGTRLTVT.

The rearrangement links TRBV28 to TRBJ1-2; D possibly corresponds to TRBD1 (5 bases). Germline V gives CDR1 MDHEN, CDR2 SYDVKM. This CDR3 is 13 amino acids long. The CDR3 DNA reads as TGTGGCGCCAGGGCGCGAAGGGGTTATGGCTACACCTTC. Its translation: CGARARRGYGYTF.

The gene calls are TRBV10-2 and TRBJ2-5, with 12 bases fitting TRBD2. There are 18 residues in the CDR3. Unmatched junction bases numbered 11, after V lost 6 bases and J lost 0 bases. The germline V gene has CDR1 WSHSY and CDR2 SAAADI. For the CDR3, the DNA is TGCGCCAGCAGGGTAGGGTGGCTAGCGGGGGGGAACCAAGAGACCCAGTACTTC. Amino acids: CASRVGWLAGGNQETQYF.

The CDR3 nucleotides read TGTGCCAGCAGCCTTGACAGTTCCTCTGGAAACACCATATATTTT. Residues: CASSLDSSSGNTIYF. This rearrangement joins TRBV14 to TRBJ1-3; tentatively, D is TRBD1 (5 bases). The CDR3 contains 15 residues. The V gene's germline CDR1 is SGHDN and CDR2 FVKESK. The ends were cut back, 4 bases at V and 0 bases at J, with 10 bases in the middle.

The gene calls are TRBV6-5 and TRBJ1-1; maybe TRBD1 (5 bases). Per germline, CDR1 MNHEY and CDR2 SVGAGI. The CDR3 has 13 amino acids. Trimming left V 2 bases short and J 5 bases short, with 9 bases between. Here the CDR3 reads CASSYRGETEAFF. The CDR3 nucleotides read TGTGCCAGCAGTTACCGGGGGGAAACTGAAGCTTTCTTT.

CDR3 sequence: CASSLGQGARNGYTF. The CDR3 DNA reads as TGCGCCAGCAGCTTAGGACAGGGGGCAAGAAATGGCTACACCTTC. This chain uses TRBV5-1 with TRBJ1-2, with 11 nucleotides matching TRBD1. The CDR3 is 15 amino acids. Trimming at V came to 2 bases and at J to 6 bases, leaving 6 bases not matched to a gene. In germline, CDR1 is SGHRS, CDR2 YFSETQ.

This clone was counted between two and nine times. V and J are TRBV5-1 and TRBJ2-3; 12 positions match TRBD2. Germline V gene data show CDR1 as SGHRS and CDR2 as YFSETQ. V lost 2 bases to trimming and J lost 1 base; unmatched junction nucleotides: 5. The CDR3 runs 17 residues. CDR3 sequence reads: CASSFVLAGGGTDTQYF. The CDR3 DNA is TGCGCCAGCAGCTTCGTACTAGCGGGAGGAGGCACAGATACGCAGTATTTT.

The CDR3 sequence: CASSSGVITNEKLFF. Here the CDR3 DNA reads TGTGCCAGCAGTTCCGGGGTTATAACTAATGAAAAACTGTTTTTT. The chain links TRBV28 to TRBJ1-4, with D unresolved. The CDR3 is made up of 15 amino acids. Germline CDR1 MDHEN, CDR2 SYDVKM. V was pared by 4 bases and J by 1 base, with 10 bases between.